A single sample is the source of the 14 T cell receptor beta chains below, sequenced in a study of T cell responses to AZD1222 COVID-19 vaccine. Using immunoSEQ multiplex PCR, the repertoire was profiled, and TCRdb retains in-frame clones only, with some absent. The sample holds 100,000 to 130,000 clones, roughly nine tenths seen once. Sequenced here: peripheral blood, sampled on day 0 of MenACWY control vaccination. These receptors came from an adult in good health.

The J gene is TRBJ1-2, the V gene TRBV14, with D unresolved. Per the germline V gene, CDR1 is SGHDN and CDR2 is FVKESK. This CDR3 has 13 amino acids. Trimming took off 3 bases at V and 1 base at J, with 6 bases between the two ends. As DNA, the CDR3 is TGTGCCAGCAGCCACGGGGTTAACTATGGCTACACCTTC. As protein: CASSHGVNYGYTF.

The V gene is TRBV5-1, the J gene TRBJ2-2, with D unclear. The CDR3 loop spans 14 amino acids. Trimming shortened V by 7 bases and J by 3 bases, and 13 bases separated the two germline ends. Germline V gene data show CDR1 as SGHRS and CDR2 as YFSETQ. CDR3 bases: TGCGCCAGCTCAGTGCTTACGGACACCGGGGAGCTGTTTTTT. Translated, it gives CASSVLTDTGELFF.

This clone was found a few times. This chain joins TRBV28 and TRBJ1-2; no clear D gene. V was trimmed by 2 bases and J by 6 bases, leaving 1 base between them. This CDR3 spans 10 amino acids. Germline assignment: CDR1 MDHEN and CDR2 SYDVKM. This CDR3 reads CASSLNGYTF. CDR3 coding DNA: TGTGCCAGCAGTTTAAATGGCTACACCTTC.

This CDR3 reads CASSFESSGGISYEQYF. In DNA form, the CDR3 reads TGCGCCAGCAGCTTCGAATCTAGCGGGGGTATCTCCTACGAGCAGTACTTC. This chain links TRBV5-1 with TRBJ2-7, with 10 bases aligning to TRBD2. V was clipped by 2 bases and J by 0 bases; unmatched bases: 8. Germline CDR1 SGHRS, CDR2 YFSETQ. The CDR3 has 17 residues.

The V and J genes are TRBV7-2 and TRBJ1-1, with TRBD1 matching over 10 bases. V lost 5 bases to trimming and J lost 4 bases; unmatched junction nucleotides: 7. This CDR3 has 15 residues. In germline, CDR1 is SGHTA, CDR2 FQGNSA. The CDR3 region is CASSARTGGGTEAFF. CDR3 in DNA: TGTGCCAGCAGCGCTCGGACAGGGGGAGGCACTGAAGCTTTCTTT.

The chain is built from TRBV28 and TRBJ2-3; 8 bases align to TRBD1. The CDR3 runs to 15 residues. The junction had 6 bases not matched to a gene; V was cut back by 3 bases and J by 4 bases. Germline CDR1 and CDR2: MDHEN and SYDVKM. The CDR3 nucleotides read TGTGCCAGCAGTTTCCCAGGGGGCGGATCAGATACGCAGTATTTT. As protein: CASSFPGGGSDTQYF.

This rearrangement joins TRBV9 to TRBJ2-5; D may be TRBD2 (6 bases). Trimming cost V 6 bases and J 0 bases, with 15 bases left between them. The CDR3 has 15 amino acids. Germline-derived CDR1 and CDR2 are SGDLS and YYNGEE. CDR3 nucleotide sequence: TGTGCCAGCACACGGGAAGGGACTGACCAAGAGACCCAGTACTTC. This codes for CASTREGTDQETQYF. The whole variable domain, filled in from reference TRBV9 and TRBJ2-5, reads DSGVTQTPKHLITATGQRVTLRCSPRSGDLSVYWYQQSLDQGLQFLIQYYNGEERAKGNILERFSAQQFPDLHSELNLSSLELGDSALYFCASTREGTDQETQYFGPGTRLLVL.

V usage is TRBV7-2 and J usage is TRBJ2-7; D uncertain. The germline CDR1 and CDR2 sequences are SGHTA and FQGNSA. V was pared by 4 bases and J by 2 bases, with 12 bases between. The CDR3 runs to 14 residues. The CDR3, as DNA: TGTGCCAGCAGCTGGTCGAGTCGAACCTACGAGCAGTACTTC. Translating it yields CASSWSSRTYEQYF.

This sequence joins TRBV6-2 or TRBV6-3 and TRBJ1-1; D is unclear. Germline V gives CDR1 MNHEY, CDR2 SVGEGT. This CDR3 has 15 amino acids. V lost 2 bases and J lost 1, with 11 bases in between. This CDR3 is CASSYDGRSNTEAFF. In DNA, the CDR3 is TGTGCCAGCAGTTACGATGGGAGGTCGAACACTGAAGCTTTCTTT.

Concerning this clone: An end of the junction does not agree with germline; a read error may underlie this. The rearrangement joins TRBV7-8 to TRBJ2-1; 8 nucleotides line up with TRBD2. Germline assignment: CDR1 SGHVS and CDR2 FQNEAQ. The CDR3 is made up of 16 amino acids. CDR3 amino acids: CASNLNLGGGRDEQFF. Here the CDR3 DNA reads TGTGCCAGCAACTTAAACCTCGGCGGGGGGAGGGATGAGCAGTTCTTC.

V and J are TRBV4-2 and TRBJ1-5, with a weak D call TRBD1 (5 bases). Between the trimmed V and J ends, which lost 0 bases and 3 bases, there was a span of 9 bases. Germline CDR1 is LGHNA and CDR2 is YNFKEQ. The CDR3 has 15 amino acids. In DNA, the CDR3 is TGTGCCAGCAGCCAAGAAACAGGCTACAATCAGCCCCAGCATTTT. Translating gives CASSQETGYNQPQHF.

The V gene is TRBV2, the J gene TRBJ1-1; a weak D match, TRBD1 (5 bases). CDR3 length equals 13 residues. V was pared by 1 base and J by 5 bases, with 8 bases between. Germline V gene data show CDR1 as SNHLY and CDR2 as FYNNEI. The CDR3 here is CASSEGGGTEAFF. In DNA, the CDR3 is TGTGCCAGCAGTGAAGGGGGGGGGACTGAAGCTTTCTTT.

J is TRBJ2-2 and V is TRBV11-2, with TRBD1 identical over 8 bases. The J segment lost 4 bases and the V segment lost 8 bases, leaving 9 bases of the junction unmatched. The germline gives CDR1 SGHAT, CDR2 FQNNGV. CDR3 length: 15 amino acids. Here the CDR3 reads CASEARGLSTGELFF. CDR3 DNA: TGTGCCAGCGAGGCCAGGGGGCTAAGCACCGGGGAGCTGTTTTTT.

The chain is built from TRBV4-3 and TRBJ2-3, with 9 bases that match TRBD2. V gave up 6 bases and J gave up 1 base; unmatched junction bases: 5. This CDR3 has 15 residues. From germline, CDR1 is LGHNA and CDR2 YSLEER. The CDR3 is CASSPASGGTDTQYF. Here the CDR3 DNA reads TGCGCCAGCAGTCCCGCTAGCGGGGGCACAGATACGCAGTATTTT.